Here is one T cell receptor (beta chain) with its context. Repertoires were generated with immunoSEQ multiplex PCR, while TCRdb's copy carries only in-frame clones and drops some. Here the sample spans about 220,000 clones, approximately 83% being singletons. This sample was included in a study of blood T cell repertoires in COVID-19. CDR3 length: 13 residues. Per the germline V gene, CDR1 is MNHEY and CDR2 is SVGAGI. Losses at the gene ends were 8 bases for V and 5 bases for J; bases not matched to a gene: 5. This chain uses TRBV6-5 with TRBJ2-3; 9 bases are shared with TRBD1. The sequence came from a woman aged 55 to 70 with acute or convalescent COVID-19. What was sequenced was peripheral blood. DNA for the CDR3: TGTGCCAGCCGGGACAGGGCGATAGATACGCAGTATTTT. Amino acids: CASRDRAIDTQYF.